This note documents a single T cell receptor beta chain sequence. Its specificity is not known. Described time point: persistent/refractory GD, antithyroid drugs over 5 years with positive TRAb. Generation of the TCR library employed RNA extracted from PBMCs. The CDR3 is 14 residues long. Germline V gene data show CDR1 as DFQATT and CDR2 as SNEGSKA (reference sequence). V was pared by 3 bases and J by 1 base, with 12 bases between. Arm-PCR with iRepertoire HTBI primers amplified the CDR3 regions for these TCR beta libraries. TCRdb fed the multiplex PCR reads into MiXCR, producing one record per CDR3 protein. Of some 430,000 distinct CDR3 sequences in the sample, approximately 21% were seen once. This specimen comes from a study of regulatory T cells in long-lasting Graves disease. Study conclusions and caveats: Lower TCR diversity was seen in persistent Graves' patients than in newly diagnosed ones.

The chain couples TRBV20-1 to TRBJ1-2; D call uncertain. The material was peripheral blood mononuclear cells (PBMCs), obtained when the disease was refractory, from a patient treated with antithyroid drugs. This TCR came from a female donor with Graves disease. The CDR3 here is CSASPQRDNYGYTF. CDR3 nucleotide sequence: TGCAGTGCTAGTCCTCAGAGGGATAACTATGGCTACACCTTC.